One and the same sample provided the 23 T cell receptor beta chains below, sequenced in a study of early T cells in non-severe SARS-CoV-2 infection. TCRdb reprocessed the 5' RACE reads via MiXCR and lists one record per CDR3 protein. This sample has some 27,000 distinct CDR3 sequences, with roughly 4% found just once. Sequencing input: whole blood. These receptors all stem from an adult who was a healthcare worker with PCR-confirmed SARS-CoV-2 infection or an uninfected control (not recorded which).

This clonotype was recorded a few times. At one end the junction does not follow the germline gene, possibly because of a read error. This sequence joins TRBV7-7 and TRBJ1-3, with 8 positions matching TRBD1. The CDR3 extends over 14 amino acids. Germline V gene lookup returns CDR1 SSHAT and CDR2 FNYEAQ (reference sequence). The CDR3, as DNA: TGTGCTAGCAGCTCGGACAGGGTTGGAAACACCATATATTTT. Translation: CASSSDRVGNTIYF.

This clonotype was observed at least ten times. This sequence joins TRBV5-1 and TRBJ2-2; D call uncertain. The ends were cut back, 5 bases at V and 4 bases at J, with 15 bases in the middle. The germline gives CDR1 SGHRS, CDR2 YFSETQ. CDR3 length: 15 amino acids. The CDR3 here is CASSEAPVGTGELFF. CDR3 sequence (DNA): TGCGCCAGCAGTGAGGCCCCCGTGGGCACCGGGGAGCTGTTTTTT.

The chain links TRBV29-1 to TRBJ2-7; no clear D gene. CDR3 length: 12 residues. CDR1 is SQVTM and CDR2 is ANQGSEA in the germline V gene. Between the trimmed V and J ends, which lost 0 bases and 6 bases, there was a span of 9 bases. The CDR3 nucleotides read TGCAGCGTTGAAGAACCGGCAGCCGAGCAGTACTTC. Its protein is CSVEEPAAEQYF.

This clonotype was recorded many times. The DNA for the CDR3 is TGTGCCAGCAGTCCAGCCCCCGACAGGGCCCAACAGTACTTC. Residues: CASSPAPDRAQQYF. The gene calls are TRBV6-6 and TRBJ2-7, with 7 nucleotides matching TRBD1. J lost 10 bases, V lost 5 bases, and 14 bases had no gene match. Germline CDR1 and CDR2: MNHNY and SVGAGI (reference sequence). The CDR3 runs 14 residues.

This clonotype was found many times. The junction and the germline gene differ at one end; a read error may be behind it. The V and J genes are TRBV7-9 and TRBJ2-1; 9 bases align to TRBD1. The CDR3 loop spans 14 amino acids. Germline CDR1 is SEHNR and CDR2 is FQNEAQ (reference sequence). The CDR3 sequence: CASSSQGAYHEQFF. DNA for the CDR3: TGTGCCAGCAGCTCACAGGGGGCCTACCATGAGCAGTTCTTC.

This clonotype was seen repeatedly, ten times or more. The V call is TRBV5-5, the J call TRBJ2-7, with 10 bases identical to TRBD2. Germline CDR1 SGHKS, CDR2 YYEKEE (reference sequence). The CDR3 is 15 residues long. Germline trimming cut 0 bases from V and 5 bases from J; bases unmatched to any gene: 5. CDR3 bases: TGTGCCAGCAGCTTGGCCGGGACTAGCGCCCACGAGCAGTACTTC. Translating it yields CASSLAGTSAHEQYF.

The sample holds many counts of this clonotype. The junction departs from the called germline gene at one end, perhaps through a read error. This chain links TRBV9 with TRBJ2-7; 13 bases line up with TRBD2. Germline CDR1 is SGDLS and CDR2 is YYNGEE. CDR3 length equals 14 residues. Here the CDR3 DNA reads TGCCCAAGTGGACTAGCGGGAGCTTTTCCCGAGCAGTACTTC. Amino acids: CPSGLAGAFPEQYF.

This clonotype was recorded a few times. Since a much larger clone is just one base distant, this may be a read error. V usage is TRBV7-9 and J usage is TRBJ2-7; 9 positions match TRBD1. The CDR3 extends over 14 amino acids. Germline loops: CDR1 SEHNR, CDR2 FQNEAQ (reference sequence). As DNA, the CDR3 is TGTGTCAGCAGCTTAGCCCAACAGGGGGCCGAGCAGTACTTC. Protein sequence: CVSSLAQQGAEQYF.

At least ten counts were recorded for this clonotype. The chain has TRBV28 and TRBJ2-7; D uncertain. The germline gives CDR1 MDHEN, CDR2 SYDVKM. The V and J ends lost 7 bases and 6 bases respectively, with 10 bases between them. The CDR3 consists of 11 residues. CDR3 nucleotides: TGTGCCAGCACGACACCGAGCGAGCAGTACTTC. Amino acid sequence: CASTTPSEQYF.

This clonotype was found a few times. The rearrangement uses TRBV3-1 and TRBJ2-7; D may be TRBD2 (5 bases). V dropped 1 base and J dropped 3 bases, with 7 bases sitting between them. The length of the CDR3 is 13 residues. Germline assignment: CDR1 LGHDT and CDR2 YNNKEL (reference sequence). CDR3 amino acids: CASSQGTVYEQYF. The CDR3 coding sequence is TGTGCCAGCAGCCAAGGGACTGTCTACGAGCAGTACTTC.

There are a few counts of this clonotype. The rearrangement links TRBV7-6 to TRBJ2-5; D gene uncertain. With 1 base removed from V and 4 bases from J, the gap between germline ends came to 7 bases. This CDR3 region has 13 residues. From germline, CDR1 is SGHVS and CDR2 FNYEAQ. The CDR3 coding sequence is TGTGCCAGCAGCTTAGGCCCTGGAGAGACCCAGTACTTC. Translating it yields CASSLGPGETQYF.

The table lists this clonotype with many counts. This chain joins TRBV20-1 and TRBJ1-2, with D possibly being TRBD1 (5 bases). The germline CDR1 and CDR2 sequences are DFQATT and SNEGSKA (reference sequence). V lost 6 bases to trimming and J lost 2 bases, with 16 bases between them. This CDR3 spans 14 amino acids. The CDR3 protein is CSAGAGFSNYGYTF. The CDR3 nucleotides read TGCAGTGCCGGGGCAGGGTTTTCGAACTATGGCTACACCTTC.

This clonotype was observed many times. This sequence joins TRBV19 and TRBJ2-5; D assignment may be TRBD1 or TRBD2 (5 bases each). The germline V and J ends were trimmed by 7 bases and 7 bases, with 22 bases remaining between them. Germline V lookup: CDR1 LNHDA, CDR2 SQIVND (reference sequence). The CDR3 runs to 15 residues. As DNA, the CDR3 is TGTGCCAGTACGGGCTCCGGGGAGAGACAGAGGACCCAGTACTTC. Protein product: CASTGSGERQRTQYF.

This clonotype has ten or more counts. The rearrangement links TRBV7-2 to TRBJ1-2; a weak D match, TRBD1 (5 bases). Germline values: CDR1 SGHTA, CDR2 FQGNSA. The CDR3 spans 14 residues. Between the trimmed V and J ends, which lost 3 bases and 4 bases, there was a span of 12 bases. The CDR3 DNA is TGTGCCAGCAGCTTCGAGGGGCGGTTCTATGGCTACACCTTC. Encoded protein: CASSFEGRFYGYTF.

This clonotype was observed many times. The chain combines TRBV20-1 with TRBJ2-5, with D perhaps TRBD1 or TRBD2 (5 bases each). Germline V lookup: CDR1 DFQATT, CDR2 SNEGSKA (reference sequence). The CDR3 extends over 13 amino acids. V was trimmed by 6 bases and J by 7 bases, leaving 18 bases between them. Here the CDR3 DNA reads TGCAGTGCCCCCCCCCAAGGTGGGGGGACCCAGTACTTC. Its protein product is CSAPPQGGGTQYF.

There are many counts of this clonotype. The chain uses TRBV7-2 and TRBJ1-5; possible D gene TRBD1, 5 bases. The CDR3 runs to 15 residues. CDR1 is SGHTA and CDR2 is FQGNSA in the germline V gene. The V end was cut by 0 bases, the J end by 3 bases, with 9 bases between. The CDR3 coding sequence is TGTGCCAGCAGCTTAGCGGTAGGGGCCAATCAGCCCCAGCATTTT. This translates into CASSLAVGANQPQHF.

The chain carries TRBV6-2 or TRBV6-3 and TRBJ1-6, with TRBD1 as a possible D gene (5 bases). The CDR3 contains 15 residues. V was cut by 5 bases and J by 7 bases, with 15 bases left in between. Germline lookup yields CDR1 MNHEY and CDR2 SVGEGT. CDR3 sequence: CASSPKTGSNSPLHF. The CDR3 region has the DNA TGTGCCAGCAGTCCAAAAACAGGATCCAATTCACCCCTCCACTTT.

This clonotype was found a few times. The CDR3 sequence: CASNRGGGQPQHF. The CDR3 coding sequence is TGTGCCAGCAACCGAGGGGGGGGCCAGCCCCAGCATTTT. The chain combines TRBV12-3 or TRBV12-4 with TRBJ1-5; perhaps TRBD1 as D (6 bases). Trimming stripped 7 bases from V and 7 bases from J, with 14 bases between. The CDR3 sequence is 13 residues long.

The CDR3 spells CASGPEGGNQPQHF. In nucleotides, the CDR3 is TGTGCCAGCGGCCCTGAAGGGGGCAATCAGCCCCAGCATTTT. The chain joins TRBV12-3 or TRBV12-4 to TRBJ1-5; tentatively, D is TRBD1 (5 bases). CDR3 length: 14 amino acids. Trimming removed 8 bases from V and 2 bases from J, with 13 bases in between.

In the case of this clonotype: This may come from a read error, since a much larger clone is one base off. The chain combines TRBV6-1 with TRBJ1-2; D is uncertain. Germline V gene sequence: CDR1 MNHNS, CDR2 SASEGT. The CDR3 totals 13 residues. CDR3 bases: TGTGCCAGCACCTTAGACCCGAACTATGGCTACGCCTTC. Encoded protein: CASTLDPNYGYAF.

This clonotype was counted at least ten times. The rearrangement links TRBV20-1 to TRBJ2-1; 8 bases map to TRBD1. The V segment lost 3 bases and the J segment 2 bases; nucleotides outside the gene matches: 18. Per the germline V gene, CDR1 is DFQATT and CDR2 is SNEGSKA (reference sequence). The CDR3 totals 19 residues. Here the CDR3 reads CSARPVGRGQFVPYNEQFF. In DNA form, the CDR3 reads TGCAGTGCTAGGCCCGTGGGCAGGGGGCAATTCGTCCCCTACAATGAGCAGTTCTTC.

This chain links TRBV11-3 with TRBJ2-1, with D perhaps assigned TRBD1 or TRBD2 (5 bases each). Germline V lookup: CDR1 SGHNT, CDR2 YENEEA. The CDR3 is 13 residues long. The V end lost 4 bases, the J end lost 5 bases, and 9 bases lay between the germline ends. Written as DNA, the CDR3 is TGTGCCAGCAGCTACCTGGGGGACAATGAGCAGTTCTTC. Protein: CASSYLGDNEQFF.

This clonotype showed up many times. An end of the junction differs from the germline gene, which may be a read error. The gene calls are TRBV28 and TRBJ1-2; D perhaps matches TRBD1 (6 bases). The CDR3 sequence is 13 residues long. Looked up from germline, CDR1 is MDHEN and CDR2 is SYDVKM. The CDR3 DNA follows: TGTGCCAGCAGTTTACTTTCGGCCGGGGGGGCGGACTTC. It codes for CASSLLSAGGADF.